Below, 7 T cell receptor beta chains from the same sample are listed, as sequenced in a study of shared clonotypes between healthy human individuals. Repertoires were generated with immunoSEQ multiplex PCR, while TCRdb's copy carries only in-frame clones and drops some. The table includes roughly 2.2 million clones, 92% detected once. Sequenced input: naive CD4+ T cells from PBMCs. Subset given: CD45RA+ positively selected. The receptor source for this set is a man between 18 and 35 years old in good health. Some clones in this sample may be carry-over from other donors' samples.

The CDR3: CASSFGLAGGGETQYF. The CDR3, as DNA: TGTGCCAGCAGCTTTGGACTAGCGGGAGGAGGAGAGACCCAGTACTTC. The chain is built from TRBV7-9 and TRBJ2-5; TRBD2 matches at 14 bases. The CDR3 contains 16 residues. The V segment lost 3 bases and the J segment 4 bases; nucleotides outside the gene matches: 4. Germline CDR1 reads SEHNR; CDR2 reads FQNEAQ (reference sequence).

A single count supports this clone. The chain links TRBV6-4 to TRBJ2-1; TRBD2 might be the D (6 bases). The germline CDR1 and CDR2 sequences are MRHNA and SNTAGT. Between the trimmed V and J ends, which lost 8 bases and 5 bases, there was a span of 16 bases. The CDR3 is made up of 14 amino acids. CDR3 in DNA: TGTGCCAGCCGGGTGGGCGGCGGGGACAATGAGCAGTTCTTC. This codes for CASRVGGGDNEQFF.

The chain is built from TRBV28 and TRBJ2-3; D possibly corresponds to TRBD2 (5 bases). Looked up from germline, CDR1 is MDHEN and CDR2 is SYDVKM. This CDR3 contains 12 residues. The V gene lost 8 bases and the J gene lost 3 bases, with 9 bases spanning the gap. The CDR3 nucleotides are TGTGCCAGCGGGAGTTCTACAGATACGCAGTATTTT. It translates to CASGSSTDTQYF.

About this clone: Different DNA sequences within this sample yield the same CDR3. The CDR3 is CASSRGSPYEQYF. The DNA of the CDR3 is TGTGCCAGCAGCCGCGGGAGCCCCTACGAGCAGTACTTC. V usage is TRBV28 and J usage is TRBJ2-7, with TRBD2 identical over 7 bases. In germline, CDR1 is MDHEN, CDR2 SYDVKM. The V gene end was trimmed by 6 bases and the J gene end by 2 bases; junction bases not matched to a gene: 4. This CDR3 contains 13 residues. The full variable domain, rest sourced from reference TRBV28 and TRBJ2-7, is DVKVTQSSRYLVKRTGEKVFLECVQDMDHENMFWYRQDPGLGLRLIYFSYDVKMKEKGDIPEGYSVSREKKERFSLILESASTNQTSMYLCASSRGSPYEQYFGPGTRLTVT.

CDR3 residues: CASSLGGGQANYGYTF. The CDR3 bases are TGTGCCAGCAGCTTAGGAGGGGGACAAGCTAACTATGGCTACACCTTC. The gene calls are TRBV11-2 and TRBJ1-2; D possibly corresponds to TRBD1 (6 bases). The CDR3 extends over 16 amino acids. CDR1 SGHAT and CDR2 FQNNGV come from the germline V gene. V lost 1 base to trimming and J lost 0 bases, with 12 bases between them.

CDR3 in amino acids: CASTILIAGSNEQFF. CDR3 coding DNA: TGCGCCAGCACTATCCTGATAGCGGGAAGCAATGAGCAGTTCTTC. The chain joins TRBV4-1 to TRBJ2-1; 8 bases map to TRBD2. Trimming at V came to 7 bases and at J to 6 bases, leaving 11 bases not matched to a gene. CDR1 is MGHRA and CDR2 is YSYEKL in the germline V gene. This CDR3 has 15 amino acids.

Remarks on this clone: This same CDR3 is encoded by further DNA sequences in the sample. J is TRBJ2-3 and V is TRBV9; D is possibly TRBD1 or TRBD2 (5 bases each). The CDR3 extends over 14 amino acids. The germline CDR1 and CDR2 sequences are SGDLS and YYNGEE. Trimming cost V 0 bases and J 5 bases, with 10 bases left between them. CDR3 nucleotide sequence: TGTGCCAGCAGCGTAGTGGGGGTGGGAGATACGCAGTATTTT. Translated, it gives CASSVVGVGDTQYF.